The text below deals with one T cell receptor (beta chain). The CDR3 contains 15 residues. Germline V gene lookup returns CDR1 SSHAT and CDR2 FNYEAQ (reference sequence). Trimming shortened V by 2 bases and J by 3 bases, and 13 bases separated the two germline ends. Sequencing was performed with immunoSEQ multiplex PCR; in TCRdb, only in-frame clones are kept and a portion is missing. The table shows roughly 150,000 clones, with roughly four fifths occurring only once. These data come from a study of cytomegalovirus exposure and HLA in healthy donors. The chain joins TRBV7-7 to TRBJ1-1; D might be TRBD1 (5 bases). This clonotype originated in a man in his thirties or forties in good health and CMV-seropositive. Sample: PBMCs. This CDR3 is CASSLNDGGDTEAFF. In DNA form, the CDR3 reads TGTGCCAGCAGCTTAAACGACGGGGGGGACACTGAAGCTTTCTTT.